These T cell receptor beta chains were read from a single sample in a study of T cells in localized non-small cell lung cancer. The protocol was immunoSEQ multiplex PCR, while the TCRdb copy is restricted to in-frame clones and leaves out a portion. The sample consists of fewer than 20,000 clones, over 75% of them appearing once. This sample comprised peripheral blood, obtained before any cancer treatment. Source of these receptors: a male donor at least 60 years old with stage I lung adenocarcinoma. The CDR3 runs from the conserved cysteine through the conserved F or W. The D gene is left open where the match is weak. The size field is filled for only some rows; it gives once, few, many or a size class.

>once|.|TRBJ1-6|TRBV2
CASRGPYNSPLHF
TGTGCCAGCAGGGGACCCTATAATTCACCCCTCCACTTT
>few|.|TRBJ2-2|TRBV7-8
CASRSNTGELFF
TGTGCCAGCAGATCGAACACCGGGGAGCTGTTTTTT
>.|.|TRBJ2-5|TRBV2
CASGRDQETQYF
TGTGCCAGCGGCAGAGACCAAGAGACCCAGTACTTC
>.|.|TRBJ2-3|TRBV5-4
CASSLDVIGTDTQYF
TGTGCCAGCAGCTTGGATGTTATCGGCACAGATACGCAGTATTTT
>once|.|TRBJ2-1|TRBV9
CASSFNGEQFF
TGTGCCAGCAGCTTCAATGGTGAGCAGTTCTTC
>.|.|TRBJ1-1|TRBV4-2
CASSQDRGNTEAFF
TGTGCCAGCAGCCAAGACAGGGGAAACACTGAAGCTTTCTTT
>.|.|TRBJ1-6|TRBV28
CASSTAGPNSPLHF
TGTGCCAGCAGCACAGCGGGCCCAAATTCACCCCTCCACTTT
>.|.|TRBJ1-3|TRBV28
CASSTRATQGNTIYF
TGTGCCAGCAGCACTCGGGCTACCCAAGGAAACACCATATATTTT
>.|.|TRBJ1-2|TRBV9
CASSTWDGANYGYTF
TGTGCCAGCAGCACCTGGGACGGAGCTAACTATGGCTACACCTTC
>.|.|TRBJ2-3|TRBV28
CASSLPRPNQGTQYF
TGTGCCAGCAGTCTCCCCAGACCCAATCAGGGTACGCAGTATTTT
>.|.|TRBJ2-7|TRBV10-2
CASSPRGPSYEQYF
TGCGCCAGCTCCCCGAGGGGCCCCTCCTACGAGCAGTACTTC
>.|.|TRBJ1-1|TRBV18
CATLQGFDTEAFF
TGTGCCACCCTACAGGGTTTTGACACTGAAGCTTTCTTT
>.|.|TRBJ2-7|TRBV18
CASSPRRGSYEQYF
TGTGCCAGCTCACCCCGGCGAGGTTCCTACGAGCAGTACTTC
>.|TRBD1|TRBJ2-7|TRBV6-5
CASSYEGQGTSYEQYF
TGTGCCAGCAGTTACGAGGGACAGGGGACCTCCTACGAGCAGTACTTC
>.|TRBD1|TRBJ2-3|TRBV19
CASRTGERTDTQYF
TGTGCCAGCAGGACAGGGGAGCGCACAGATACGCAGTATTTT
>.|.|TRBJ1-3|TRBV30
CAWSEVIFGNTIYF
TGTGCCTGGAGTGAGGTGATTTTTGGAAACACCATATATTTT
>.|.|TRBJ1-4|TRBV5-6
CASSLEGANEKLFF
TGTGCCAGCAGCTTGGAGGGAGCCAATGAAAAACTGTTTTTT
>.|.|TRBJ1-1|TRBV19
CASMRGTEAFF
TGTGCCAGTATGCGGGGAACTGAAGCTTTCTTT
>.|TRBD2|TRBJ2-7|TRBV9
CASSPQLAGGWQYF
TGTGCCAGCAGCCCCCAGTTAGCGGGAGGGTGGCAGTACTTC
>.|.|TRBJ2-7|TRBV4-3
CASSRTAGSFTAYEQYF
TGCGCCAGCAGCCGCACGGCGGGGTCTTTTACCGCCTACGAGCAGTACTTC
>.|TRBD1|TRBJ1-3|TRBV18
CASSPGQGSGNTIYF
TGTGCCAGCTCACCGGGACAGGGGTCCGGAAACACCATATATTTT
>.|.|TRBJ2-1|TRBV4-1
CASSQVVLAYNEQFF
TGCGCCAGCAGCCAAGTAGTGCTAGCGTACAATGAGCAGTTCTTC
>.|TRBD1|TRBJ1-1|TRBV11-2
CASSFVAGGIEYAFF
TGTGCCAGCAGCTTCGTGGCAGGGGGCATCGAGTATGCTTTCTTT
>.|.|TRBJ1-6|TRBV5-5
CASSQVSRESPLHF
TGTGCCAGCAGCCAAGTGTCCAGGGAGTCACCCCTCCACTTT
>once|TRBD1|TRBJ1-1|TRBV10-3
CAISESGTGAPIGLTTEAFF
TGTGCCATCAGTGAGTCGGGGACAGGGGCGCCGATAGGGTTGACCACTGAAGCTTTCTTT
>.|.|TRBJ2-1|TRBV15
CATSSPRREIYNEQFF
TGTGCCACCAGCTCCCCCCGGAGGGAGATATACAATGAGCAGTTCTTC
>.|TRBD1|TRBJ2-7|TRBV6-9
CASSRQGGSEQYF
TGTGCCAGCAGCAGACAGGGGGGTTCCGAGCAGTACTTC
>.|TRBD1|TRBJ2-5|TRBV7-8
CASSLKTGERETQYF
TGTGCCAGCAGCTTGAAGACAGGGGAAAGAGAGACCCAGTACTTC
>.|.|TRBJ1-3|TRBV30
CAWSVGRDTIYF
TGTGCCTGGAGTGTAGGGAGGGACACCATATATTTT
>once|TRBD2|TRBJ2-7|TRBV4-3
CASSQVAGPYEQYF
TGCGCCAGCAGCCAGGTAGCGGGACCCTACGAGCAGTACTTC
>few|.|TRBJ2-1|TRBV7-8
CASSLAGGEQFF
TGTGCCAGCAGCTTAGCGGGGGGTGAGCAGTTCTTC
>.|.|TRBJ1-2|TRBV27
CASSATWQALGYYGYTF
TGTGCCAGCAGCGCCACTTGGCAGGCCCTTGGATACTATGGCTACACCTTC
>.|.|TRBJ2-5|TRBV12-5
CASGLVRCSREETQYF
TGTGCTAGTGGTTTGGTACGCTGTAGTCGGGAAGAGACCCAGTACTTC
>once|TRBD1|TRBJ2-7|TRBV30
CAWRDRGLDEQYF
TGTGCCTGGAGGGACAGGGGGCTGGATGAGCAGTACTTC
>.|TRBD2|TRBJ2-1|TRBV7-9
CASSRLAGGLDNEQFF
TGTGCCAGCAGCAGACTAGCCGGAGGGTTAGACAATGAGCAGTTCTTC
>.|TRBD1|TRBJ1-5|TRBV19
CASSIGNRGNFVPQHF
TGTGCCAGTAGTATAGGGAACAGGGGGAACTTCGTGCCCCAGCATTTT
>.|.|TRBJ2-3|TRBV19
CASSMYAADTQYF
TGTGCCAGTAGTATGTACGCCGCAGATACGCAGTATTTT
>.|.|TRBJ1-5|TRBV27
CASGGYSNQPQHF
TGTGCCAGCGGTGGGTATAGCAATCAGCCCCAGCATTTT
>.|TRBD1|TRBJ1-1|TRBV10-3
CAISERGQGAFLHTEAFF
TGTGCCATCAGTGAACGGGGACAGGGGGCGTTTTTGCACACTGAAGCTTTCTTT
>.|.|TRBJ1-4|TRBV5-8
CASSLGTGLNEKLFF
TGTGCCAGCAGCTTGGGGACGGGATTGAATGAAAAACTGTTTTTT
>.|.|TRBJ1-3|TRBV5-5
CASTSRGVGSGNTIYF
TGTGCCAGCACCTCCCGGGGGGTCGGGTCTGGAAACACCATATATTTT
>.|.|TRBJ1-1|TRBV5-6
CASSLGPMNTEAFF
TGTGCCAGCAGCTTGGGGCCAATGAACACTGAAGCTTTCTTT
>.|TRBD2|TRBJ2-3|TRBV6-5
CASRAGLAGDTQYF
TGTGCCAGCAGAGCGGGACTAGCGGGAGATACGCAGTATTTT
>.|TRBD1|TRBJ1-5|TRBV4-3
CASSPGTGKRQPQHF
TGCGCCAGCAGCCCCGGGACAGGGAAGCGTCAGCCCCAGCATTTT
>.|.|TRBJ1-1|TRBV19
CASSTQGGLWTEAFF
TGTGCCAGTAGTACCCAAGGAGGGCTGTGGACTGAAGCTTTCTTT
>.|.|TRBJ1-5|TRBV7-8
CASSSHRGPYSNQPQHF
TGTGCCAGCAGCTCCCACCGTGGACCGTATAGCAATCAGCCCCAGCATTTT
>.|.|TRBJ2-1|TRBV28
CASSLLGDEQFF
TGTGCCAGCAGTTTATTAGGGGATGAGCAGTTCTTC
>few|.|TRBJ1-5|TRBV6-1
CASTRSDTYNQPQHF
TGTGCCAGCACAAGATCAGACACATACAATCAGCCCCAGCATTTT